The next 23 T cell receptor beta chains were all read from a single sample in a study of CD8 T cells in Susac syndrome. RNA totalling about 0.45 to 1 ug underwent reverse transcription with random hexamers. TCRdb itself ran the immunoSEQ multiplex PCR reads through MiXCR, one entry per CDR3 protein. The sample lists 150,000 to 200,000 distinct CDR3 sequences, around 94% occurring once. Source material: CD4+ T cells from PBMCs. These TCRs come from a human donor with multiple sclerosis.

The DNA of the CDR3 is TGTGCCACCAGCAGAGATAGCAGGAAGCAGTTCTTC. Its translation: CATSRDSRKQFF. The chain uses TRBV15 and TRBJ2-1; D gene unclear. The V gene's germline CDR1 is LNHNV and CDR2 YYDKDF (reference sequence). V lost 0 bases and J 11 bases, leaving 8 bases between the germline ends. The CDR3 loop spans 12 amino acids. The full variable domain, rest sourced from reference TRBV15 and TRBJ2-1, is DAMVIQNPRYQVTQFGKPVTLSCSQTLNHNVMYWYQQKSSQAPKLLFHYYDKDFNNEADTPDNFQSRRPNTSFCFLDIRSPGLGDTAMYLCATSRDSRKQFFGPGTRLTVL.

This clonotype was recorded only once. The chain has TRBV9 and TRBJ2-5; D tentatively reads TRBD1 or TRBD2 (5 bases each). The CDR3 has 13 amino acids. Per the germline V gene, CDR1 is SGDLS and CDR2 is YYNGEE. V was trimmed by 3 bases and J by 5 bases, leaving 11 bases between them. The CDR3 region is CASSGTGTETQYF. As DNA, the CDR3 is TGTGCCAGCAGCGGGACGGGGACGGAGACCCAGTACTTC.

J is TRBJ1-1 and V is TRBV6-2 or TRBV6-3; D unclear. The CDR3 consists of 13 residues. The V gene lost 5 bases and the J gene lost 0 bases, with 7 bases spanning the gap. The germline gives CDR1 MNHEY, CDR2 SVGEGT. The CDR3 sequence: CASSRRLNTEAFF. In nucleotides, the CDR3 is TGTGCCAGCAGTCGCAGGTTGAACACTGAAGCTTTCTTT.

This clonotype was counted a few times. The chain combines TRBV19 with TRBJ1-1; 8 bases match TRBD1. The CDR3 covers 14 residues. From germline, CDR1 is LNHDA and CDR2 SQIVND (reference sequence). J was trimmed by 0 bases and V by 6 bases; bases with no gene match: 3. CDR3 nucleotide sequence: TGTGCCAGTAGCCCGGGACAGGTGAACACTGAAGCTTTCTTT. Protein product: CASSPGQVNTEAFF.

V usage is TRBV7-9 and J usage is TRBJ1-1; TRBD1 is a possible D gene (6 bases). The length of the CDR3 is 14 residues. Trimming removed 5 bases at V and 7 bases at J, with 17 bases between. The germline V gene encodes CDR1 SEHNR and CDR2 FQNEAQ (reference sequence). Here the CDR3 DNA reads TGTGCCAGCAGCCCCTCGAACAGGGTAGATGAAGCTTTCTTT. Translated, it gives CASSPSNRVDEAFF.

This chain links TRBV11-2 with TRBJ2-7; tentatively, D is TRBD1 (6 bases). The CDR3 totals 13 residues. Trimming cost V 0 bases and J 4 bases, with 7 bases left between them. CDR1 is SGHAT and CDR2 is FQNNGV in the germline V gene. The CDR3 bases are TGTGCCAGCAGCTTAGAGGGGGCATACGAGCAGTACTTC. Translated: CASSLEGAYEQYF.

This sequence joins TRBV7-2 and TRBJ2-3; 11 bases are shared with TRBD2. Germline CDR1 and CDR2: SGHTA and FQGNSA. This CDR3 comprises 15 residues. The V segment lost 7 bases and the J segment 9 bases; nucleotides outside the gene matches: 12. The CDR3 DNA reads TGTGCCAGCACCCCAGCGGGGCCTAGCGGGAGGACGCAGTATTTT. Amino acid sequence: CASTPAGPSGRTQYF.

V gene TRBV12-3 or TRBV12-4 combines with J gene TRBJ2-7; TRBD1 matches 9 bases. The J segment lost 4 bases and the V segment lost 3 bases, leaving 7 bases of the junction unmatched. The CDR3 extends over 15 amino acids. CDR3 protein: CASSFLRQGGYEQYF. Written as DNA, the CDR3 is TGTGCCAGCAGTTTCCTCAGACAGGGGGGATACGAGCAGTACTTC.

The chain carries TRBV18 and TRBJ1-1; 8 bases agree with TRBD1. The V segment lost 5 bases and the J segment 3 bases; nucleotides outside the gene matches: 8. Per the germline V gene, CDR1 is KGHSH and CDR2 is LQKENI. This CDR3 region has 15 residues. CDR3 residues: CASSTAGGADTEAFF. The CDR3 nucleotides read TGTGCCAGCTCAACCGCAGGGGGCGCAGACACTGAAGCTTTCTTT.

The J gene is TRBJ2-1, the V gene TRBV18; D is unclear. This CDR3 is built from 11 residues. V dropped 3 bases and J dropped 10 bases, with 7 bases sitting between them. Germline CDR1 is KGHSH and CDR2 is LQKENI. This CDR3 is CASSPTTEQFF. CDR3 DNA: TGTGCCAGCTCACCTACTACCGAGCAGTTCTTC.

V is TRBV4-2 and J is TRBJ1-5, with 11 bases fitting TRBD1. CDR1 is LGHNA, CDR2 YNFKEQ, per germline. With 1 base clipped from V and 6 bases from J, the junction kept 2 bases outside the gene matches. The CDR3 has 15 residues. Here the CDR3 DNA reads TGTGCCAGCAGCCAAGCCGGGACAGGGGGTCAGCCCCAGCATTTT. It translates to CASSQAGTGGQPQHF.

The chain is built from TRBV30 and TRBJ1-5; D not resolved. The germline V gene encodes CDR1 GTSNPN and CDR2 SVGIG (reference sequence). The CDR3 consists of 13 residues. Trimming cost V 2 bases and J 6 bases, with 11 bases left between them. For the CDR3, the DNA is TGTGCCTGGAGTCCGGTGGGGAGTCAGCCCCAGCATTTT. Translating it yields CAWSPVGSQPQHF.

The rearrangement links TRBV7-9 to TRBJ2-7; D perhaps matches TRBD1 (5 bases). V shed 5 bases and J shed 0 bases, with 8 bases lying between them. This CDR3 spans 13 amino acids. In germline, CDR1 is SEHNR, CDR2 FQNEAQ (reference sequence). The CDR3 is CASSVQDSYEQYF. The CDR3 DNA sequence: TGTGCCAGCAGCGTACAGGACTCCTACGAGCAGTACTTC.

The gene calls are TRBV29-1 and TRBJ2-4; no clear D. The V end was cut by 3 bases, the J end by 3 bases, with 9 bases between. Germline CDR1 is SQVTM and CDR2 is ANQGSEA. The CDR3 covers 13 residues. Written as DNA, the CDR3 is TGCAGCGTTGATTCTGGGGTCAAAAACATTCAGTACTTC. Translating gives CSVDSGVKNIQYF.

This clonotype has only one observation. The CDR3 reads CASSEAPVQGPYEQYF. The CDR3 bases are TGTGCCAGCAGTGAAGCGCCGGTACAGGGACCCTACGAGCAGTACTTC. The gene calls are TRBV6-1 and TRBJ2-7; possible D gene TRBD1, 6 bases. The CDR3 contains 16 residues. With 0 bases removed from V and 2 bases from J, the gap between germline ends came to 14 bases. Germline values: CDR1 MNHNS, CDR2 SASEGT.

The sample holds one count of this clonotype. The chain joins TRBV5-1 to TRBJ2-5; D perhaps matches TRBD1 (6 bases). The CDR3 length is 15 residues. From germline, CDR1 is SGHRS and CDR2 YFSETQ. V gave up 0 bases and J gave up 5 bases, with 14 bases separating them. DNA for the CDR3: TGCGCCAGCAGCTTGGTTCAGGGGCTAGGGGAGACCCAGTACTTC. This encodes CASSLVQGLGETQYF.

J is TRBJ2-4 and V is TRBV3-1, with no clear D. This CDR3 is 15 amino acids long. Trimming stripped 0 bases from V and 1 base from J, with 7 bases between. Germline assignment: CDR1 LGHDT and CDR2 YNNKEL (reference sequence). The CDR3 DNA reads TGTGCCAGCAGCCAAGAATCCGTCGCCAAAAACATTCAGTACTTC. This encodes CASSQESVAKNIQYF. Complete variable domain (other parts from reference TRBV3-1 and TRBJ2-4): DTAVSQTPKYLVTQMGNDKSIKCEQNLGHDTMYWYKQDSKKFLKIMFSYNNKELIINETVPNRFSPKSPDKAHLNLHINSLELGDSAVYFCASSQESVAKNIQYFGAGTRLSVL.

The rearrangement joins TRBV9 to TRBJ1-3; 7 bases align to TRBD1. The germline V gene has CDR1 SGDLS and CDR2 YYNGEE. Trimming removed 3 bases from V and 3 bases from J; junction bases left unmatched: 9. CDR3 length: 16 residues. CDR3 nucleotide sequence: TGTGCCAGCAGCGCATCACAGGGGATCTATGGAAACACCATATATTTT. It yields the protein CASSASQGIYGNTIYF.

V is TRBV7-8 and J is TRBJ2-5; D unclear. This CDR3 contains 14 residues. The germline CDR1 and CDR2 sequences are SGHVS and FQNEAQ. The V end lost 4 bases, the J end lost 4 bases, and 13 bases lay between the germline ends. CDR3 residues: CASSSRALGETQYF. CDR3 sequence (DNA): TGTGCCAGCAGCTCCAGAGCCCTGGGAGAGACCCAGTACTTC.

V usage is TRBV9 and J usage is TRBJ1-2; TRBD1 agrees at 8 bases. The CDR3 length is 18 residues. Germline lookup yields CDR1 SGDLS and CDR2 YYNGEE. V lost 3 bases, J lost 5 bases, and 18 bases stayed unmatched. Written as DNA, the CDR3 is TGTGCCAGCAGCGCCACAGGGGGTGCCTGGGTGAATAGTTATGGCTACACCTTC. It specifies CASSATGGAWVNSYGYTF.

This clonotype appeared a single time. In DNA form, the CDR3 reads TGTGCCAGCAGTAGAGACACCGAACAGCAGTTCTTC. Residues: CASSRDTEQQFF. The V gene is TRBV12-3 or TRBV12-4, the J gene TRBJ2-1; D unclear. CDR3 length: 12 residues. V lost 5 bases, J lost 11 bases, and 13 bases lay in between.

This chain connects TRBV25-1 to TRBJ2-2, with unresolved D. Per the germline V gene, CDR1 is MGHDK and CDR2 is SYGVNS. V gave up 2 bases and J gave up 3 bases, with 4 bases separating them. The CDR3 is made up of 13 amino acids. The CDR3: CASSELDTGELFF. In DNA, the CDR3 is TGTGCCAGCAGTGAACTGGACACCGGGGAGCTGTTTTTT.

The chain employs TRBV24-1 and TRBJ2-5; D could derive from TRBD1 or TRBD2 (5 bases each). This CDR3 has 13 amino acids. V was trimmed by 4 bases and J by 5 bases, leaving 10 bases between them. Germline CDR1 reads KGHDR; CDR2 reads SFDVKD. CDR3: CATSDDWGETQYF. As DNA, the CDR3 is TGTGCCACCAGTGACGACTGGGGGGAGACCCAGTACTTC.